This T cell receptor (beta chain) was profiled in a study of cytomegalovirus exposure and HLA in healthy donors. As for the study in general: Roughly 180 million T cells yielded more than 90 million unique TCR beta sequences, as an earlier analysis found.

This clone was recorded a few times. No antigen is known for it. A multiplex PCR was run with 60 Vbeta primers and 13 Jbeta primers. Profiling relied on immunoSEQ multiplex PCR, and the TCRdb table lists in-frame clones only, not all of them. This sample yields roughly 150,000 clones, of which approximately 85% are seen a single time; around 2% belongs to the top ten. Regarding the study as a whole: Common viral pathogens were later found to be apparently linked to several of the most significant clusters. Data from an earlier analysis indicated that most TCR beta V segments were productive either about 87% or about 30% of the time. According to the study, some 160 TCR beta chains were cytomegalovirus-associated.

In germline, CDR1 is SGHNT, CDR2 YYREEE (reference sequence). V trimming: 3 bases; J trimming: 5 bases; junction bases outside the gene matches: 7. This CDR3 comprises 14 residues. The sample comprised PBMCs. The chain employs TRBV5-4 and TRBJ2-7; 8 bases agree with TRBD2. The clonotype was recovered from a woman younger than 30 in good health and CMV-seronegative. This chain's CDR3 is CASSSGGLSNEQYF. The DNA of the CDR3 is TGTGCCAGCAGCTCGGGGGGGCTTTCCAACGAGCAGTACTTC.